Listed here is a single T cell receptor (beta chain). Its specificity is unknown. This record comes from a study of cytomegalovirus exposure and HLA in healthy donors. The study's findings and limits: Later, TCR association rates were found to vary by HLA locus, highest for DRB1 and lowest for HLA-C.

This PCR relied on a set of 60 Vbeta primers and 13 Jbeta primers. The table came from immunoSEQ multiplex PCR; TCRdb's copy has only in-frame clones and leaves some out. The sample carries under 200,000 clones, 68% recorded once. CDR3 length: 14 amino acids. Trimming stripped 4 bases from V and 6 bases from J, with 14 bases between. Germline CDR1 and CDR2: LNHDA and SQIVND (reference sequence). This TCR was recovered from a man aged 50-59 years in good health and CMV-seronegative. This chain links TRBV19 with TRBJ2-3, with D unresolved. Sequenced material: PBMCs. The CDR3 region has the DNA TGTGCCAGTAGTACCTCGAGTTCCCTTGATACGCAGTATTTT. Protein product: CASSTSSSLDTQYF.